The sequence of this T cell receptor (beta chain) was determined in a study of CD8+ T cells in alopecia areata. For the study at large: Treated patients were dosed with oral tofacitinib, taking 5 to 10 mg twice daily. Study-wide results and limits: Affected lesional scalp, above all in alopecia totalis/universalis, was more clonal than normal scalp. Normal skin's resident alphabeta T cells are sequenced alongside lesional scalp T cells.

Extraction and reverse transcription of RNA yielded cDNA as the sequencing template. Profiling relied on immunoSEQ multiplex PCR, and the TCRdb table lists in-frame clones only, not all of them. The repertoire has 150,000 to 200,000 clones, around 60% of them found once; the top ten carry over 10%. Regarding this clone: What it recognizes is unknown.

V trimming: 8 bases; J trimming: 1 base; junction bases outside the gene matches: 7. Germline loops: CDR1 SQVTM, CDR2 ANQGSEA. CDR3 length: 14 amino acids. Treatment here: oral pan-JAK inhibitor, 5-10 mg twice daily. From PBMCs, CD4+ and CD8+ T cells were sorted. The sequencing here drew on CD8+ T cells sorted from blood, taken at week 24, from a patient treated with tofacitinib. The rearrangement joins TRBV29-1 to TRBJ2-1; 8 nucleotides match TRBD2. The sequence was obtained from a human donor with alopecia areata. The CDR3 coding sequence is TGCAGCACCGAAGCGGGGGTGTCCTACAATGAGCAGTTCTTC. Translated: CSTEAGVSYNEQFF.